This T cell receptor (beta chain) stems from a study of cytotoxic CD8 clonotypes in ibrutinib-treated CLL. Study-level information: Following treatment for a median around twelve months, range 6 to 36, response samples were then taken.

The table lists this clone with a few counts. Its antigen is as yet unknown. Sequencing was designed to attain a depth spanning 1 in 200,000 to 1 in 1 million T cells. Clones were sequenced by immunoSEQ multiplex PCR, and TCRdb holds only the in-frame ones, with some missing. The sample holds around 50,000 clones; roughly 57% are singletons and the top ten take around 30%. General study results and limits: Clonality rose at ibrutinib response and fell back toward baseline at progression.

The clonotype was recovered from a human donor with chronic lymphocytic leukemia. Sequences were derived from PBMCs, sampled after 24 months of ibrutinib treatment.

As DNA, the CDR3 is TGTGCCAGCAGCTTAGACAGGGAGTCGACGCAGTATTTT. Its translation is CASSLDRESTQYF. This sequence joins TRBV2 and TRBJ2-3, with TRBD1 matching 7 bases. The CDR3 loop spans 13 amino acids. Germline trimming cut 6 bases from V and 9 bases from J; bases unmatched to any gene: 9. CDR1 is SNHLY, CDR2 FYNNEI, per germline.